These T cell receptor beta chains were read from a single sample in a study of T cell responses to AZD1222 COVID-19 vaccine. TCRdb's table, derived via immunoSEQ multiplex PCR, lists solely in-frame clones and lacks some. The data contain 70,000 to 95,000 clones, about 93% of them singletons. The sample consisted of peripheral blood, taken 28 days after the second AZD1222 dose. These receptors originate from an adult who received the AZD1222 COVID-19 vaccine. Each CDR3 is given with its conserved first and last residue. Each record gives: J gene, clone size, D gene, V gene, CDR3 protein, CDR3 DNA. A D gene is named only where the DNA matches it firmly. Clone sizes are given selectively: once, few, many, or a class where the clone is expanded.

>TRBJ2-1|.|.|TRBV4-1
CASSQGSGRTYNEQFF
TGCGCCAGCAGCCAAGGGTCAGGACGGACATACAATGAGCAGTTCTTC
>TRBJ1-1|.|.|TRBV28
CASSFSGGGTEAFF
TGTGCCAGCAGTTTTTCGGGGGGAGGCACTGAAGCTTTCTTT
>TRBJ1-2|.|.|TRBV28
CASSLLGWGYTF
TGTGCCAGCAGTTTATTAGGTTGGGGCTACACCTTC
>TRBJ1-3|.|.|TRBV7-2
CASSLGGGVGNTIYF
TGTGCCAGCAGCTTAGGTGGCGGGGTGGGAAACACCATATATTTT
>TRBJ2-1|.|.|TRBV29-1
CSVEYGSSYNEQFF
TGCAGCGTTGAGTACGGGAGCTCCTACAATGAGCAGTTCTTC
>TRBJ2-1|.|.|TRBV23-1
CASSQVMGEPFF
TGCGCCAGCAGTCAAGTGATGGGGGAACCCTTCTTC
>TRBJ1-1|.|.|TRBV24-1
CATSDHLTTEAFF
TGTGCCACCAGTGATCACCTGACCACTGAAGCTTTCTTT
>TRBJ1-1|.|TRBD1|TRBV7-3
CASSSGGANTEAFF
TGTGCCAGCAGCTCAGGGGGCGCGAACACTGAAGCTTTCTTT
>TRBJ1-4|.|TRBD1|TRBV2
CASGTDFEKLFF
TGTGCCAGCGGGACAGACTTTGAAAAACTGTTTTTT
>TRBJ1-2|.|TRBD1|TRBV6-5
CASSFTGGRYGYTF
TGTGCCAGCAGTTTTACAGGGGGCCGTTATGGCTACACCTTC
>TRBJ1-2|.|.|TRBV7-8
CASRQVQGSGYTF
TGTGCCAGCCGACAAGTACAGGGTTCTGGCTACACCTTC
>TRBJ1-2|.|.|TRBV4-2
CASSHILVGYTF
TGTGCCAGCAGCCACATCCTAGTGGGCTACACCTTC
>TRBJ2-5|.|TRBD2|TRBV9
CASSPATTPGLSTYF
TGTGCCAGCAGCCCAGCTACGACTCCGGGACTATCTACGTACTTC
>TRBJ1-1|.|TRBD1|TRBV29-1
CSAGTGRRTEAFF
TGCAGCGCCGGGACAGGGCGTCGAACTGAAGCTTTCTTT
>TRBJ2-1|.|.|TRBV28
CASSLKGFQVYNEQFF
TGTGCCAGCAGTTTGAAAGGATTCCAGGTCTACAATGAGCAGTTCTTC
>TRBJ1-2|.|.|TRBV27
CASSLSGEGSRANYGYTF
TGTGCCAGCAGTTTATCGGGGGAGGGGTCACGAGCTAACTATGGCTACACCTTC
>TRBJ2-3|.|TRBD2|TRBV7-2
CASSVSGSGTQYF
TGTGCCAGCAGCGTTAGCGGGAGTGGTACGCAGTATTTT
>TRBJ2-3|.|.|TRBV7-6
CASSLDRGSADTQYF
TGTGCCAGCAGCTTAGATAGGGGCTCTGCAGATACGCAGTATTTT
>TRBJ1-1|.|.|TRBV27
CASSLSTVLNTEAFF
TGTGCCAGCAGTTTATCGACAGTTTTGAACACTGAAGCTTTCTTT
>TRBJ2-2|.|.|TRBV7-3
CASSLIQGRYTGELFF
TGTGCCAGCAGCTTAATCCAGGGCCGTTACACCGGGGAGCTGTTTTTT
>TRBJ2-2|few|.|TRBV5-8
CASSLEGLSLSGELFF
TGTGCCAGCAGCTTGGAAGGCCTCTCCCTCAGCGGGGAGCTGTTTTTT
>TRBJ1-6|.|.|TRBV7-9
CASSSRTARPSGSPLHF
TGTGCCAGCAGCTCCCGGACAGCTAGACCGTCTGGTTCACCCCTCCACTTT
>TRBJ2-1|.|TRBD2|TRBV2
CASKQTSAVPNEQFF
TGTGCCAGCAAACAGACTAGCGCGGTCCCAAATGAGCAGTTCTTC
>TRBJ2-5|once|TRBD1|TRBV5-1
CASSLDLAGGGETQYF
TGCGCCAGCAGCTTGGATTTGGCAGGGGGCGGGGAGACCCAGTACTTC
>TRBJ1-2|.|.|TRBV5-8
CASSLGANYGYTF
TGTGCCAGCAGCTTGGGGGCTAACTATGGCTACACCTTC
>TRBJ1-5|.|.|TRBV6-1
CASSEWWGNQPQHF
TGTGCCAGCAGTGAATGGTGGGGTAATCAGCCCCAGCATTTT
>TRBJ2-7|.|.|TRBV2
CASSEQGPYEQYF
TGTGCCAGCAGTGAACAGGGCCCCTACGAGCAGTACTTC
>TRBJ1-2|.|.|TRBV12-3/TRBV12-4
CASSLAVYGYTF
TGTGCCAGCAGTTTAGCTGTCTATGGCTACACCTTC
>TRBJ2-3|once|TRBD1|TRBV6-5
CASRGTVTDTQYF
TGTGCCAGCAGGGGGACAGTCACAGATACGCAGTATTTT
>TRBJ1-2|.|.|TRBV11-3
CASSVSDKANYGYTF
TGTGCCAGCAGCGTGTCGGACAAAGCTAACTATGGCTACACCTTC
>TRBJ1-1|.|TRBD1|TRBV28
CASSVGQGAIEAFF
TGTGCCAGCAGTGTGGGACAGGGGGCGATTGAAGCTTTCTTT
>TRBJ2-7|many|TRBD2|TRBV4-1
CASSQAWTSGYEQYF
TGCGCCAGCAGCCAAGCCTGGACTAGCGGCTACGAGCAGTACTTC
>TRBJ1-6|.|TRBD1|TRBV20-1
CSASRGPPSYNSPLHF
TGCAGTGCTAGTAGGGGGCCACCTAGCTATAATTCACCCCTCCACTTT
>TRBJ2-7|.|.|TRBV2
CASSFAGAGEQYF
TGTGCCAGCAGTTTCGCGGGGGCGGGTGAGCAGTACTTC